At least ten counts were recorded for the clone carrying this T cell receptor (beta chain). The antigen is undetermined. Trimming stripped 5 bases from V and 2 bases from J, with 7 bases between. Germline loops: CDR1 LNHNV, CDR2 YYDKDF (reference sequence). The CDR3 contains 13 residues. RNA transcripts gave rise to amplified TCR beta CDR3 regions. TCR CDR3 underwent first-round RT-PCR with the HTBI primer set. TCRdb analysed the multiplex PCR reads with MiXCR anew, one entry per CDR3 protein. The sample contains 300,000 to 450,000 distinct CDR3 sequences, approximately 12% of which appear only once. Diagnoses rested on clinical symptoms, serum thyroxine and TRAb, thyroid ultrasound and orbital computed tomography. When hyperthyroidism was first diagnosed, the blood sample was taken, preceding any ophthalmopathy symptoms. About 10 ml fresh peripheral blood yielded the PBMCs. The data stem from a study of T cells in Graves' hyperthyroidism and ophthalmopathy. Study-level results: Most clonotypes that expanded in the thyroid above 0.001 also showed up in blood.

The specimen sequenced was blood. The gene calls are TRBV15 and TRBJ1-5, with no clear D. This TCR was sampled from a man in his thirties or forties with Graves' hyperthyroidism that later progressed to Graves' ophthalmopathy. CDR3 amino acids: CATSPGRNQPQHF. CDR3 DNA sequence: TGTGCCACCAGCCCTGGACGCAATCAGCCCCAGCATTTT.